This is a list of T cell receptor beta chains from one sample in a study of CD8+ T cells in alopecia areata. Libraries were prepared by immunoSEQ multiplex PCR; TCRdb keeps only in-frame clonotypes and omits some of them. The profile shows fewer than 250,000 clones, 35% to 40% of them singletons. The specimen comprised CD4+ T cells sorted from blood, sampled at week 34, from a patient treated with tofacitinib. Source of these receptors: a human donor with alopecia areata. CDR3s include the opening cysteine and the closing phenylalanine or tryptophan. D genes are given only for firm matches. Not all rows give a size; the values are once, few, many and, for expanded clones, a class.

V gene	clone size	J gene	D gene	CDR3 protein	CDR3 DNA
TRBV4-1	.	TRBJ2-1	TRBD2	CASSLRGTSSYNEQFF	TGCGCCAGCAGTCTAAGGGGGACTAGCTCCTACAATGAGCAGTTCTTC
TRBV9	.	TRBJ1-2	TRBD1	CASSVGQGPGYTF	TGTGCCAGCAGCGTGGGACAGGGGCCTGGCTACACCTTC
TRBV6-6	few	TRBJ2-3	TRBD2	CASSYPLAGGPGTQYF	TGTGCCAGCAGTTACCCACTAGCGGGAGGCCCGGGTACGCAGTATTTT
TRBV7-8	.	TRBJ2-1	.	CASSLKRITNNEQFF	TGTGCCAGCAGCTTAAAGAGGATCACAAACAATGAGCAGTTCTTC
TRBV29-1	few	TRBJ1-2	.	CSVEELQQTYGYTF	TGCAGCGTTGAAGAATTGCAGCAAACCTATGGCTACACCTTC
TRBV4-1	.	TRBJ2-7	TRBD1	CASSQEGGQNYEQYF	TGCGCCAGCAGCCAAGAAGGGGGACAGAACTACGAGCAGTACTTC
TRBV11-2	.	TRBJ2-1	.	CASSHFGGSSYNEQFF	TGTGCCAGCAGTCACTTCGGCGGGTCTTCCTACAATGAGCAGTTCTTC
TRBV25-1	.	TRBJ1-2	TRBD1	CASSDRDAYGYTF	TGTGCCAGCAGCGACAGGGACGCCTATGGCTACACCTTC
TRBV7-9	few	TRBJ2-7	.	CASSRQTEQYF	TGTGCCAGCAGCCGACAGACCGAGCAGTACTTC
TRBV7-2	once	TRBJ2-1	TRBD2	CASSLGLAGPQGEQFF	TGTGCCAGCAGCTTAGGTCTAGCGGGCCCCCAGGGTGAGCAGTTCTTC
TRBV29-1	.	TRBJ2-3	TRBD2	CSVSTSSGRATDTQYF	TGCAGCGTCTCCACCTCTAGCGGGAGGGCCACAGATACGCAGTATTTT
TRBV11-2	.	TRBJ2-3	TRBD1	CASRPPGQGRTDTQYF	TGTGCCAGCAGACCCCCGGGACAGGGTCGCACAGATACGCAGTATTTT
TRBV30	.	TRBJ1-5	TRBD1	CAWSPGQGGQPQHF	TGTGCCTGGAGTCCGGGACAGGGCGGGCAGCCCCAGCATTTT
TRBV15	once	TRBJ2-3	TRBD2	CATSRGASGNSDTQYF	TGTGCCACCAGCAGAGGTGCTAGCGGGAATTCAGATACGCAGTATTTT
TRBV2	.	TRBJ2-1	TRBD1	CASRERQGASNEQFF	TGTGCCAGCAGAGAAAGACAGGGGGCGAGTAATGAGCAGTTCTTC
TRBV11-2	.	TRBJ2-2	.	CASRDWDTGELFF	TGTGCCAGCAGGGATTGGGATACCGGGGAGCTGTTTTTT
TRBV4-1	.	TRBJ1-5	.	CASSQGVTSNQPQHF	TGCGCCAGCAGCCAAGGGGTTACTAGCAATCAGCCCCAGCATTTT
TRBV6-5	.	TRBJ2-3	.	CASSYSGVRRTDTQYF	TGTGCCAGCAGTTACTCGGGGGTCAGGCGCACAGATACGCAGTATTTT
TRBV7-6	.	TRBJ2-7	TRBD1	CASSPTGTAYEQYF	TGTGCCAGCAGCCCGACAGGGACCGCCTACGAGCAGTACTTC
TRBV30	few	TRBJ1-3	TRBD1	CAWSVFGTGAGNTIYF	TGTGCCTGGAGTGTATTCGGGACAGGGGCCGGAAACACCATATATTTT
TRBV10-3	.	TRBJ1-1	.	CAISDREGNTEAFF	TGTGCCATCAGTGACAGGGAGGGGAACACTGAAGCTTTCTTT
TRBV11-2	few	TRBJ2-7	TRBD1	CASSLDRGGREQYF	TGTGCCAGCAGCCTAGACAGGGGGGGACGCGAGCAGTACTTC
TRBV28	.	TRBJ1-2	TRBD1	CASRTPQGTGYGYTF	TGTGCCAGCAGAACTCCACAAGGGACAGGCTATGGCTACACCTTC
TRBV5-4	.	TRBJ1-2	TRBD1	CASSLGQGFGYTF	TGTGCCAGCAGCTTAGGACAGGGGTTCGGCTACACCTTC
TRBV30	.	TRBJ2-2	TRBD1	CAWRGTGANTGELFF	TGTGCCTGGAGGGGGACAGGGGCGAACACCGGGGAGCTGTTTTTT
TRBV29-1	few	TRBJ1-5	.	CSVETGSQPQHF	TGCAGCGTTGAAACAGGGAGTCAGCCCCAGCATTTT
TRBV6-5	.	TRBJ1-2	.	CASSIQGGGYTF	TGTGCCAGCAGTATCCAGGGAGGCGGCTACACCTTC
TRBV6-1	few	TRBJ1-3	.	CASSEATTGNTIYF	TGTGCCAGCAGTGAAGCCACCACTGGAAACACCATATATTTT
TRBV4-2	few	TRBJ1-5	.	CASSQDTSGKQPQHF	TGTGCCAGCAGCCAAGATACTTCGGGGAAACAGCCCCAGCATTTT
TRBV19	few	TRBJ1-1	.	CAARLQGNTEAFF	TGTGCCGCACGTCTACAGGGGAACACTGAAGCTTTCTTT
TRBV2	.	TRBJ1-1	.	CASGGLVKNTEAFF	TGTGCCAGCGGGGGTTTGGTTAAGAACACTGAAGCTTTCTTT
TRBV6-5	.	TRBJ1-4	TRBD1	CASSHGQGGEKLFF	TGTGCCAGCAGTCACGGACAGGGGGGTGAAAAACTGTTTTTT
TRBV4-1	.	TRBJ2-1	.	CASSHYNEQFF	TGCGCCAGCAGCCACTACAATGAGCAGTTCTTC
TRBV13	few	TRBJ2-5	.	CASSLPAAETQYF	TGTGCCAGCAGCTTACCGGCAGCAGAGACCCAGTACTTC
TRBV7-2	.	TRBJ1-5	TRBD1	CASSQTGTQPQHF	TGTGCCAGCAGCCAGACAGGGACTCAGCCCCAGCATTTT
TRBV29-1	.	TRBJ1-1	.	CSVAQVNTEAFF	TGCAGCGTTGCACAGGTGAACACTGAAGCTTTCTTT
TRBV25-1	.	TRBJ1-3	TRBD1	CASSESGTGSGNTIYF	TGTGCCAGCAGTGAATCGGGGACAGGCTCTGGAAACACCATATATTTT
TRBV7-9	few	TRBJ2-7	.	CASSSIRSYEQYF	TGTGCCAGCAGCTCTATCAGGTCCTACGAGCAGTACTTC
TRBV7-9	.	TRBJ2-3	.	CASSFYGDTQYF	TGTGCCAGCAGCTTTTACGGTGATACGCAGTATTTT
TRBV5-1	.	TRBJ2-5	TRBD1	CASTSGGTGRETQYF	TGCGCCAGCACATCAGGAGGGACAGGCCGAGAGACCCAGTACTTC
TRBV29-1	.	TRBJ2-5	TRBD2	CSTSGTSAKETQYF	TGCAGTACCTCTGGGACTAGCGCTAAAGAGACCCAGTACTTC
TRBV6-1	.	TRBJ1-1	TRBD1	CASRGQGEAFF	TGTGCCAGCAGGGGACAGGGAGAAGCTTTCTTT
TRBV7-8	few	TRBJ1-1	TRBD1	CASSLAGTGHTEAFF	TGTGCCAGCAGCTTGGCCGGGACAGGCCACACTGAAGCTTTCTTT
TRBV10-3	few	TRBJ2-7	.	CAIGLPGSGEQYF	TGTGCCATCGGGCTCCCGGGGAGCGGCGAGCAGTACTTC
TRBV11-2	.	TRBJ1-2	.	CASSGTTGSSYGYTF	TGTGCCAGCAGCGGCACGACAGGCTCCAGCTATGGCTACACCTTC
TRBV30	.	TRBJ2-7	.	CAWTAGAEQYF	TGTGCCTGGACGGCCGGAGCCGAGCAGTACTTC
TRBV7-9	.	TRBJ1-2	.	CASSPAGGHYGYTF	TGTGCCAGCAGCCCAGCCGGTGGGCACTATGGCTACACCTTC
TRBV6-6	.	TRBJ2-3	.	CASSDPDTQYF	TGTGCCAGCAGCGATCCGGATACGCAGTATTTT
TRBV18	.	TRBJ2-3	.	CASSPSAGYTDTQYF	TGTGCCAGCTCACCATCGGCGGGGTACACAGATACGCAGTATTTT
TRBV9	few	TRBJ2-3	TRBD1	CASSPSGQWGTDTQYF	TGTGCCAGCAGCCCCTCGGGACAGTGGGGCACAGATACGCAGTATTTT
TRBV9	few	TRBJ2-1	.	CASSSTPGGLVNEQFF	TGTGCCAGCAGCTCAACCCCAGGGGGGCTCGTGAATGAGCAGTTCTTC
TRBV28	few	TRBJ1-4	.	CASSSTTEKLFF	TGTGCCAGCAGTTCAACTACTGAAAAACTGTTTTTT
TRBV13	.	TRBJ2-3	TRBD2	CASSFDGTSGGGTDTQYF	TGTGCCAGCAGCTTTGATGGGACTAGCGGTGGGGGCACAGATACGCAGTATTTT